In its sample, the clone carrying this T cell receptor beta chain was seen many times. Its antigen is as yet unknown. Two oligonucleotides, mixed equimolar, formed the beta constant-region primer covering TRBC1 and TRBC2. The ligated cDNA underwent four PCR rounds using SP2 and nested alpha and beta constant-region primers. One entry per CDR3 protein, called by TCRdb with MiXCR from the UMI-ligation and nested PCR reads. Of roughly 80,000 distinct CDR3 sequences in the sample, over 8.5% were seen once. CMV status came from CD4+ IFNgamma after overnight CMV lysate stimulation. This sample was taken from a study of naive and memory T cell subsets. Germline V lookup: CDR1 MNHEY, CDR2 SMNVEV (reference sequence). The CDR3 covers 15 residues. The V segment lost 3 bases and the J segment 1 base; nucleotides outside the gene matches: 4. Study findings and constraints: A few larger clonotypes appeared in naive repertoires, especially CD8, possibly memory cells re-expressing CD45RA. From naive to CM, EM and EMRA, diversity decreased and Gini increased.

This sequence was found in a human donor in good health. This sequence joins TRBV27 and TRBJ2-5; 8 positions match TRBD2. The sequencing sample was made of naive CD8+ T cells from blood. CDR3 sequence (DNA): TGTGCCAGCAGTTTTGGCGGGGGGTCCCAAGAGACCCAGTACTTC. Protein product: CASSFGGGSQETQYF.